The 15 T cell receptor beta chains listed next were all sequenced from one sample in a study of T-cell memory formation after mild COVID-19. TCRdb itself ran the 5' RACE reads through MiXCR, one entry per CDR3 protein. The sample lists about 110,000 distinct CDR3 sequences; roughly a sixth were seen once. Sequenced: PBMCs or a T cell subset sorted from them (not recorded which). These receptors all stem from a young man who had mild COVID-19 (a few samples of this study predate the infection). Cell type and time point are not known.

This clonotype was seen only a few times. The chain links TRBV5-6 to TRBJ2-7; 9 bases map to TRBD1. The V segment lost 4 bases and the J segment 2 bases; nucleotides outside the gene matches: 7. CDR1 is SGHDT and CDR2 is YYEEEE in the germline V gene. CDR3 length equals 15 residues. The CDR3 loop reads CASSRGGTGPYEQYF. CDR3 bases: TGTGCCAGCAGCCGGGGCGGGACAGGGCCCTACGAGCAGTACTTC.

The rearrangement links TRBV6-2 or TRBV6-3 to TRBJ2-7; no clear D gene. The CDR3 has 13 amino acids. Germline CDR1 reads MNHEY; CDR2 reads SVGEGT. V was shortened by 8 bases and J by 6 bases, with 17 bases between the two germline ends. The CDR3 spells CASGTSGWGEQYV. In DNA form, the CDR3 reads TGTGCCAGCGGAACATCGGGCTGGGGCGAGCAGTACGTC.

This clonotype was seen just once. The rearrangement joins TRBV5-6 to TRBJ2-5; D may be TRBD1 or TRBD2 (5 bases each). CDR1 is SGHDT and CDR2 is YYEEEE in the germline V gene. The CDR3 is 13 residues long. Trimming cost V 4 bases and J 2 bases, with 9 bases left between them. CDR3: CASSRGRQETQYF. The CDR3 DNA reads TGTGCCAGCAGCCGGGGACGTCAAGAGACCCAGTACTTC.

This clonotype appeared many times. This chain connects TRBV6-5 to TRBJ1-2, with D maybe TRBD1 (5 bases). Germline-derived CDR1 and CDR2 are MNHEY and SVGAGI. The CDR3 spans 14 residues. V gave up 5 bases and J gave up 8 bases, with 18 bases separating them. This CDR3 is CASSQPPGEGGYTF. The DNA of the CDR3 is TGTGCCAGCAGTCAACCCCCCGGGGAGGGGGGCTACACCTTC.

This chain links TRBV30 with TRBJ1-4; maybe TRBD1 (5 bases). Germline V gene sequence: CDR1 GTSNPN, CDR2 SVGIG (reference sequence). The CDR3 loop spans 14 amino acids. The V gene lost 1 base and the J gene lost 10 bases, with 16 bases spanning the gap. The CDR3: CAWSASSRVGKLFF. In DNA, the CDR3 is TGTGCCTGGAGTGCCTCTTCCAGGGTTGGAAAACTGTTTTTT. Using reference TRBV30 and TRBJ1-4 for the parts outside the CDR3, the full variable domain is SQTIHQWPATLVQPVGSPLSLECTVEGTSNPNLYWYRQAAGRGLQLLFYSVGIGQISSEVPQNLSASRPQDRQFILSSKKLLLSDSGFYLCAWSASSRVGKLFFGSGTQLSVL.

J is TRBJ2-7 and V is TRBV5-1, with a possible D match to TRBD1 (6 bases). The CDR3 sequence is 14 residues long. Germline V gene sequence: CDR1 SGHRS, CDR2 YFSETQ. V was pared by 3 bases and J by 12 bases, with 22 bases between. The CDR3 nucleotides are TGCGCCAGCAGCTCTACAGGGTCCCTCTTGTATTGGTACGTC. Its protein is CASSSTGSLLYWYV.

This clonotype occurred a few times. V gene TRBV5-1 combines with J gene TRBJ2-2; tentatively, D is TRBD1 (6 bases). The germline V and J ends were trimmed by 4 bases and 1 base, with 11 bases remaining between them. The CDR3 has 15 residues. Germline V lookup: CDR1 SGHRS, CDR2 YFSETQ. The chain's CDR3 is CASSPGTLNTGELFF. In DNA, the CDR3 is TGCGCCAGCAGCCCCGGGACACTGAACACCGGGGAGCTGTTTTTT.

The chain combines TRBV7-9 with TRBJ1-2; D is ambiguous. The CDR3 loop spans 13 amino acids. The V end lost 5 bases, the J end lost 4 bases, and 11 bases lay between the germline ends. CDR1 is SEHNR, CDR2 FQNEAQ, per germline (reference sequence). In nucleotides, the CDR3 is TGTGCCAGCAGCCTTCGGGGTGCCTATGGCTACACCTTC. Its translation is CASSLRGAYGYTF.

This clonotype was observed a handful of times. The V call is TRBV3-1, the J call TRBJ1-5; 7 bases agree with TRBD1. This CDR3 spans 15 amino acids. CDR1 is LGHDT, CDR2 YNNKEL, per germline (reference sequence). Trimming took 1 base from V and 7 from J; bases not matched to a gene: 7. CDR3 sequence reads: CASSQGEGARQPQHF. In DNA, the CDR3 is TGTGCCAGCAGCCAAGGGGAGGGGGCGCGGCAGCCCCAGCATTTT.

This clonotype was counted ten times or more. The J gene is TRBJ2-1, the V gene TRBV4-1; 11 bases are shared with TRBD2. The V segment lost 4 bases and the J segment 7 bases; nucleotides outside the gene matches: 12. Germline V gives CDR1 MGHRA, CDR2 YSYEKL. The CDR3 consists of 17 residues. CDR3 sequence reads: CASSRGGLAALGNEQFF. CDR3 nucleotides: TGCGCCAGCAGCCGAGGGGGACTAGCGGCCCTAGGTAATGAGCAGTTCTTC.

The V gene is TRBV7-2, the J gene TRBJ1-6; no clear D. The CDR3 consists of 18 residues. CDR1 is SGHTA, CDR2 FQGNSA, per germline. The V end was cut by 1 base, the J end by 0 bases, with 13 bases between. The CDR3, as DNA: TGTGCCAGCAGCTTAGTTGGGTCGTCGAGCTCCTATAATTCACCCCTCCACTTT. Protein: CASSLVGSSSSYNSPLHF.

A few counts support this clonotype. The chain uses TRBV6-1 and TRBJ1-5, with a tentative D call TRBD1 (5 bases). Germline loops: CDR1 MNHNS, CDR2 SASEGT. The CDR3 has 16 residues. V lost 6 bases, J lost 6 bases, and 21 bases lay in between. CDR3 DNA: TGTGCCAGCAGGGTGGGGGACTTGGGGGAAGGTCAGCCCCAGCATTTT. Amino acids: CASRVGDLGEGQPQHF.

The J gene is TRBJ2-1, the V gene TRBV27; no definite D call. The V gene lost 11 bases and the J gene lost 6 bases, with 23 bases spanning the gap. Looked up from germline, CDR1 is MNHEY and CDR2 is SMNVEV (reference sequence). CDR3 length: 15 residues. The CDR3 region has the DNA TGTGCCGCTGGACGGGCCGCTGGCCTCCTCAATGAGCAGTTCTTC. Protein product: CAAGRAAGLLNEQFF.

V and J are TRBV7-2 and TRBJ2-1; D is ambiguous. Germline assignment: CDR1 SGHTA and CDR2 FQGNSA. CDR3 length: 14 amino acids. V lost 1 base and J lost 10, with 14 bases in between. CDR3 amino acids: CASSLELPQGEQFF. The CDR3 DNA reads as TGTGCCAGCAGCTTAGAACTACCCCAAGGCGAGCAGTTCTTC.

The CDR3 DNA reads TGTGCCAGCAGCCAAGAACCGCGGGGGTACCAAGAGACCCAGTACTTC. Translated: CASSQEPRGYQETQYF. This sequence joins TRBV4-2 and TRBJ2-5, with 7 bases lining up with TRBD2. V lost 0 bases to trimming and J lost 0 bases; unmatched junction nucleotides: 4. The CDR3 spans 16 residues. The germline V gene has CDR1 LGHNA and CDR2 YNFKEQ.